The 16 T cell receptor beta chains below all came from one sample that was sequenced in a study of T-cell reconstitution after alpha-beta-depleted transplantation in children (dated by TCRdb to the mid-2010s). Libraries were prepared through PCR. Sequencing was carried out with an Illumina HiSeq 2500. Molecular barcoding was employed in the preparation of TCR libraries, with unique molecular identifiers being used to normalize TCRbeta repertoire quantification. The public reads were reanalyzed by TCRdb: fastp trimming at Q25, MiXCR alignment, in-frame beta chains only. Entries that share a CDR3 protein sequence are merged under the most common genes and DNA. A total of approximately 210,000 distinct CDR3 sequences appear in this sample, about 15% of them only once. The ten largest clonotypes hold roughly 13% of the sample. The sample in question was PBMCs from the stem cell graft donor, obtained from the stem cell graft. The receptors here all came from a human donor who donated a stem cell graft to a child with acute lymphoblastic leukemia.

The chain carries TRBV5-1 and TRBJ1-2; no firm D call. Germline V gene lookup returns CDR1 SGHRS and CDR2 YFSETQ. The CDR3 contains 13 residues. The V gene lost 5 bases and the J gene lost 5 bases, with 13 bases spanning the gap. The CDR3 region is CASRSQRKYGYTF. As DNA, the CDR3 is TGCGCCAGCAGGTCTCAGAGAAAATATGGCTACACCTTC.

CDR3 bases: TGCGCCAGCAGCCCGGGACAGAGACAAGAGACCCAGTACTTC. Protein product: CASSPGQRQETQYF. This chain joins TRBV4-1 and TRBJ2-5, with TRBD1 identical over 7 bases. The CDR3 contains 14 residues. The trim removed 4 bases at V and 2 bases at J, leaving 4 bases unmatched. Per germline, CDR1 MGHRA and CDR2 YSYEKL.

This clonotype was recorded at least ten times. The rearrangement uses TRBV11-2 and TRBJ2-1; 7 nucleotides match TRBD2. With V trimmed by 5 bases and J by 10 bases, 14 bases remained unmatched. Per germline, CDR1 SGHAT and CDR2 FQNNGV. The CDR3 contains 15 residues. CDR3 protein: CASSRVGGRPGEQFF. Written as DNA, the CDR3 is TGTGCCAGCAGCCGTGTTGGCGGGAGACCGGGGGAGCAGTTCTTC.

CDR3 DNA: TGTGCCAGCAGCCAAGGGGGACCCGGGGCCAACGTCCTGACTTTC. The encoded protein is CASSQGGPGANVLTF. This chain links TRBV4-2 with TRBJ2-6; D could derive from TRBD1 or TRBD2 (5 bases each). This CDR3 contains 15 residues. Germline loops: CDR1 LGHNA, CDR2 YNFKEQ. Trimming left V 1 base short and J 4 bases short, with 8 bases between.

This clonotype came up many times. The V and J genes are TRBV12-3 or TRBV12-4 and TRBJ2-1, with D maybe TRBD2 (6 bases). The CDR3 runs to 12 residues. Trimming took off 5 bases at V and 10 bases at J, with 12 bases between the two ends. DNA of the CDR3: TGTGCCAGCAGTGGACCGGCGGGGGAGCAGTTCTTC. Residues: CASSGPAGEQFF.

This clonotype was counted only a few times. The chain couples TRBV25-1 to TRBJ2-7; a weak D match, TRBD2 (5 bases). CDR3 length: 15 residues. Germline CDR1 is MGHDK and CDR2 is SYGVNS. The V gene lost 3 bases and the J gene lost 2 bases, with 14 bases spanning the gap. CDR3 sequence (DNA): TGTGCCAGCAGTGATGTTGGTCGGGAAACCTACGAGCAGTACTTC. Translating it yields CASSDVGRETYEQYF.

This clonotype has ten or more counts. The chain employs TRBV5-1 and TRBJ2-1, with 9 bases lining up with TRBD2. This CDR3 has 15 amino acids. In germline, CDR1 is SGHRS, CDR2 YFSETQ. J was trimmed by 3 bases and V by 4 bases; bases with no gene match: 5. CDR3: CASSPGTSNYNEQFF. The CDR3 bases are TGCGCCAGCAGCCCCGGGACTAGCAACTACAATGAGCAGTTCTTC.

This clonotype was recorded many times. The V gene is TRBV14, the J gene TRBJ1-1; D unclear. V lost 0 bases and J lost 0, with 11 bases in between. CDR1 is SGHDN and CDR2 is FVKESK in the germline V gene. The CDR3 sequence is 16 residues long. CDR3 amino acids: CASSQENRVLNTEAFF. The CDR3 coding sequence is TGTGCCAGCAGCCAAGAGAACCGGGTACTGAACACTGAAGCTTTCTTT.

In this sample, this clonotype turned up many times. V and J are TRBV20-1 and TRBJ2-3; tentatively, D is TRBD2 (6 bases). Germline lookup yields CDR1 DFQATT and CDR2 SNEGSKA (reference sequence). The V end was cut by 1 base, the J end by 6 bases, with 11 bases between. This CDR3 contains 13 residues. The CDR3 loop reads CSARAGVGDTQYF. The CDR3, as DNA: TGCAGTGCTAGAGCGGGAGTCGGGGATACGCAGTATTTT.

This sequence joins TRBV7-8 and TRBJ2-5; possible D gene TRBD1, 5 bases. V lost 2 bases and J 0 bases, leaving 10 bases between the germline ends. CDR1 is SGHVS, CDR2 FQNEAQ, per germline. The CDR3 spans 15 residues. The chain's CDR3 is CASSLLEDNQETQYF. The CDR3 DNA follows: TGTGCCAGCAGCTTATTAGAGGACAACCAAGAGACCCAGTACTTC. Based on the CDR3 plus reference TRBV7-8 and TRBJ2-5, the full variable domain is GAGVSQSPRYKVAKRGQDVALRCDPISGHVSLFWYQQALGQGPEFLTYFQNEAQLDKSGLPSDRFFAERPEGSVSTLKIQRTQQEDSAVYLCASSLLEDNQETQYFGPGTRLLVL.

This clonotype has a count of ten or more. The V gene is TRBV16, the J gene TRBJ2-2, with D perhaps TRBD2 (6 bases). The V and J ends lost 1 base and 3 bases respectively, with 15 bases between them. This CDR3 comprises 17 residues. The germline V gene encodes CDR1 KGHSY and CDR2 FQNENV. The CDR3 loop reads CASSQFKWRGDTGELFF. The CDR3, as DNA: TGTGCCAGCAGCCAATTTAAGTGGAGGGGAGACACCGGGGAGCTGTTTTTT.

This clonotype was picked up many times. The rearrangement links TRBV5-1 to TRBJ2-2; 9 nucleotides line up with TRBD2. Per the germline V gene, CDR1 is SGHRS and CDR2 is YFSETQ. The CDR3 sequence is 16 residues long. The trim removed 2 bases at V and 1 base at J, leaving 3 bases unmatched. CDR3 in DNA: TGCGCCAGCAGCTTCTTAGCGGGAGAGAACACCGGGGAGCTGTTTTTT. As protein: CASSFLAGENTGELFF.

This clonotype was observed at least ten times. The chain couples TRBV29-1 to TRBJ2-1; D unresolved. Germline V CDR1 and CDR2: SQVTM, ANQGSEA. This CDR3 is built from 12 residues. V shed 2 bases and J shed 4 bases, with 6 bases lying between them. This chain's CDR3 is CSVELRYNEQFF. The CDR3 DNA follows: TGCAGCGTTGAACTCAGGTACAATGAGCAGTTCTTC.

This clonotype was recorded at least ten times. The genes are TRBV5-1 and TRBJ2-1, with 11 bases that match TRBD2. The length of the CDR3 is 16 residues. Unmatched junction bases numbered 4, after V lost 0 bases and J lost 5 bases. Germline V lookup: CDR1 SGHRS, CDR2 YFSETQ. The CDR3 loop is CASSLAGTSGHNEQFF. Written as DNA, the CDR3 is TGCGCCAGCAGCTTGGCCGGGACTAGCGGACACAATGAGCAGTTCTTC.

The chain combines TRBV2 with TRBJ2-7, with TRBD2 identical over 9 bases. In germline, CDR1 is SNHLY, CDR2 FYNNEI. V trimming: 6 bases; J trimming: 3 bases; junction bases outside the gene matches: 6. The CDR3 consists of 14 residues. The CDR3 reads CASSPTSGYYEQYF. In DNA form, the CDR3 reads TGTGCCAGCAGCCCGACTAGCGGATACTACGAGCAGTACTTC. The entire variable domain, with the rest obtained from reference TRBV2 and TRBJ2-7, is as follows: EPEVTQTPSHQVTQMGQEVILRCVPISNHLYFYWYRQILGQKVEFLVSFYNNEISEKSEIFDDQFSVERPDGSNFTLKIRSTKLEDSAMYFCASSPTSGYYEQYFGPGTRLTVT.

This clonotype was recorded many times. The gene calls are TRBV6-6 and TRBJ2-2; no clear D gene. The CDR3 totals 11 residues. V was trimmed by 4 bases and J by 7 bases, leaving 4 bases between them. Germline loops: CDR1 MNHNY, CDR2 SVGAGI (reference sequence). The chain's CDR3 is CASSWIGELFF. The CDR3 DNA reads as TGTGCCAGCAGTTGGATCGGGGAGCTGTTTTTT.